The source of this T cell receptor (beta chain) is a study of blood T cell repertoires in COVID-19. Study at large: PBMCs, B-cell-depleted T cells, or T cells provided the cDNA or gDNA that made up the material.

Per the original methods: Estimation of nucleated cell counts relied on the amplification of reference gene primers. Profiled with immunoSEQ multiplex PCR; TCRdb holds only in-frame clones, not every one. That table is the source of V, J and clone size, and D and trimming were worked out from the DNA. The sample has 150,000 to 200,000 clones, roughly nine tenths seen once. V was pared by 4 bases and J by 4 bases, with 6 bases between. CDR1 and CDR2 (germline): SGHNT, YYREEE (reference sequence). This CDR3 has 12 amino acids. The gene calls are TRBV5-4 and TRBJ1-5; no definite D call. Sequenced material: peripheral blood. The TCR sequence derives from a man aged 18-30 years who had recovered from COVID-19. The CDR3 region is CASSPPNQPQHF. The CDR3 coding sequence is TGTGCCAGCAGCCCCCCTAATCAGCCCCAGCATTTT.